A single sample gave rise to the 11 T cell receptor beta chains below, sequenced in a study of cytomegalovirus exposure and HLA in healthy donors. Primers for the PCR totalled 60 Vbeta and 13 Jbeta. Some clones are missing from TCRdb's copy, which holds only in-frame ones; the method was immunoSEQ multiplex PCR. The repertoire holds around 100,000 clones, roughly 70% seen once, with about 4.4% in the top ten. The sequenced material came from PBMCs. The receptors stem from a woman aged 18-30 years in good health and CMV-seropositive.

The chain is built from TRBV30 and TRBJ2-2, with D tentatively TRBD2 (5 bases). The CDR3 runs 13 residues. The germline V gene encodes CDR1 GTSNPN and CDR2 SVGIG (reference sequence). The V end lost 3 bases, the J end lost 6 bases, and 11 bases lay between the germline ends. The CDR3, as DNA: TGTGCCTGGAGCTCCACTAGTGCCGGGGAGCTGTTTTTT. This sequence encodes CAWSSTSAGELFF. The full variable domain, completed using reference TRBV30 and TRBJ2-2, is SQTIHQWPATLVQPVGSPLSLECTVEGTSNPNLYWYRQAAGRGLQLLFYSVGIGQISSEVPQNLSASRPQDRQFILSSKKLLLSDSGFYLCAWSSTSAGELFFGEGSRLTVL.

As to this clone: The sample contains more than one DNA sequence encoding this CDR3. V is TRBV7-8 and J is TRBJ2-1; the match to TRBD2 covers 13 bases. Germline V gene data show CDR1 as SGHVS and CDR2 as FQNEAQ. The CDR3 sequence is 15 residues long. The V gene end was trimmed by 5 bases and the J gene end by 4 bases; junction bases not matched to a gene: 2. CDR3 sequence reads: CASSLGLAGYNEQFF. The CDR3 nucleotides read TGTGCCAGCAGCCTGGGACTAGCGGGATACAATGAGCAGTTCTTC. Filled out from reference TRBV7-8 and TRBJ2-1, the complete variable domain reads GAGVSQSPRYKVAKRGQDVALRCDPISGHVSLFWYQQALGQGPEFLTYFQNEAQLDKSGLPSDRFFAERPEGSVSTLKIQRTQQEDSAVYLCASSLGLAGYNEQFFGPGTRLTVL.

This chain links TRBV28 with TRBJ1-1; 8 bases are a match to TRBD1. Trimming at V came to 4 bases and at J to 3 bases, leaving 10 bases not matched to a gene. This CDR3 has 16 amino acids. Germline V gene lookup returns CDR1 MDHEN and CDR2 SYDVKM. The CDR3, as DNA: TGTGCCAGCAGTTCCCCGGACAGGGTTTCGGACACTGAAGCTTTCTTT. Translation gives CASSSPDRVSDTEAFF.

This chain's CDR3 is CASSVGTGSRQPQHF. The CDR3 nucleotides are TGTGCCAGTAGTGTCGGGACAGGGTCACGGCAGCCCCAGCATTTT. This chain joins TRBV19 and TRBJ1-5; 9 bases match TRBD1. CDR1 and CDR2 from the germline V gene are LNHDA and SQIVND (reference sequence). There are 15 residues in the CDR3. V lost 5 bases to trimming and J lost 7 bases; unmatched junction nucleotides: 9.

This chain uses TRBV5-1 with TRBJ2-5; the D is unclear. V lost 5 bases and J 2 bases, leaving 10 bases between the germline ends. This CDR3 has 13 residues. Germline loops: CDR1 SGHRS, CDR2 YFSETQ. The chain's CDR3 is CASSSVFQETQYF. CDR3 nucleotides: TGCGCCAGCAGTTCAGTATTTCAAGAGACCCAGTACTTC.

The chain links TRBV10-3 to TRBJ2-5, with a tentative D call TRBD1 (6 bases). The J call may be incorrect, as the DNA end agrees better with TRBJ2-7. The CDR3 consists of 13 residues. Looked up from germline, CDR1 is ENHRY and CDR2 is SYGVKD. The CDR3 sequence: CAISPGTYYEQYF. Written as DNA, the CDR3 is TGTGCCATCAGTCCCGGGACATACTACGAGCAGTACTTC.

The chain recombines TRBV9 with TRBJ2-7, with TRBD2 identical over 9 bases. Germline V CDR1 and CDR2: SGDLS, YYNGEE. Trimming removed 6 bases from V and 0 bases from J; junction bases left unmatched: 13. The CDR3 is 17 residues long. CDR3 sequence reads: CASTGLAGDWSSYEQYF. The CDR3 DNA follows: TGTGCCAGCACGGGGTTAGCGGGAGATTGGAGCTCCTACGAGCAGTACTTC.

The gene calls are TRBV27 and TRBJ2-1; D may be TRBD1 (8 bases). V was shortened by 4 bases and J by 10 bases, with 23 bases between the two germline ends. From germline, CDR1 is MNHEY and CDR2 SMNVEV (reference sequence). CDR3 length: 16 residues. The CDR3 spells CASSSTWTGRAGEQFF. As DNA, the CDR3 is TGTGCCAGCAGTTCCACCTGGACAGGGAGAGCGGGAGAGCAGTTCTTC.

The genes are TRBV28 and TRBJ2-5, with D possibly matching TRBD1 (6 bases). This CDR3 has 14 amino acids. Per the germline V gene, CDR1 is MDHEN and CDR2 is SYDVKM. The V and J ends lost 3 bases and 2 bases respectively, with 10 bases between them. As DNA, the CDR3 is TGTGCCAGCAGTTTTGGTGACAGGCAAGAGACCCAGTACTTC. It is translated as CASSFGDRQETQYF.

This chain's CDR3 is CASSYSSRFNEQYF. For the CDR3, the DNA is TGTGCCAGCAGTTACTCCTCCAGGTTTAACGAGCAGTACTTC. The rearrangement links TRBV6-5 to TRBJ2-7; D unclear. V lost 0 bases, J lost 5 bases, and 11 bases lay in between. The CDR3 sequence is 14 residues long. Germline CDR1 and CDR2: MNHEY and SVGAGI.

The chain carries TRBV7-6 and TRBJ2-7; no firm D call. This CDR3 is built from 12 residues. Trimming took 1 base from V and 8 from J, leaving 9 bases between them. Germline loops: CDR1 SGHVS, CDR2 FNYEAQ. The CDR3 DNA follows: TGTGCCAGCAGCTTAGGAGACAAAAAGCAGTACTTC. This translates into CASSLGDKKQYF. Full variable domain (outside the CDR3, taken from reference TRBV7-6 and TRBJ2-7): GAGVSQSPRYKVTKRGQDVALRCDPISGHVSLYWYRQALGQGPEFLTYFNYEAQQDKSGLPNDRFSAERPEGSISTLTIQRTEQRDSAMYRCASSLGDKKQYFGPGTRLTVT.